These 21 T cell receptor beta chains share one sample of origin, sequenced in a study of T-cell reconstitution after alpha-beta-depleted transplantation in children (TCRdb year 2016). The library was made by PCR. TCRdb records Illumina HiSeq 2500 as the sequencer. Molecular barcoding was employed in the preparation of TCR libraries, with unique molecular identifiers being used to normalize TCRbeta repertoire quantification. In-frame beta chains were kept once TCRdb had trimmed the public reads at Q25 with fastp and called clones with MiXCR. Every distinct CDR3 protein forms one entry, paired with its most common genes and DNA. This sample is represented by about 980,000 distinct CDR3 sequences; around 30% of them were singletons. Jointly, the top ten make up around 30% of the sample. The treatment or condition label of this sample denotes: allogeneic hematopoietic cell transplantation with graft depleted of TCRalphabeta T cells and CD19 B cells.

The sample here was PBMCs, mostly from graft donor cells, taken 360 days after TCRalphabeta/CD19-depleted stem cell transplant. All receptors derive from a boy in the first two years of life who had a stem cell transplant for SCID, so the T cells may come from the graft donor.

The V call is TRBV3-1, the J call TRBJ1-1; D not resolved. The germline V gene has CDR1 LGHDT and CDR2 YNNKEL (reference sequence). V lost 0 bases and J 5 bases, leaving 13 bases between the germline ends. The CDR3 is made up of 15 amino acids. This CDR3 reads CASSQERFGDTEAFF. The DNA for the CDR3 is TGTGCCAGCAGCCAAGAAAGATTTGGAGATACTGAAGCTTTCTTT.

This clonotype showed up just a few times. The chain carries TRBV28 and TRBJ1-1; 8 bases align to TRBD1. The CDR3 length is 14 residues. V gave up 6 bases and J gave up 5 bases; unmatched junction bases: 8. Germline V gives CDR1 MDHEN, CDR2 SYDVKM. The CDR3 region is CASRGPGGFTEAFF. CDR3 DNA sequence: TGTGCCAGCAGGGGGCCAGGGGGCTTTACTGAAGCTTTCTTT. Combining the CDR3 with reference TRBV28 and TRBJ1-1 gives the whole variable domain DVKVTQSSRYLVKRTGEKVFLECVQDMDHENMFWYRQDPGLGLRLIYFSYDVKMKEKGDIPEGYSVSREKKERFSLILESASTNQTSMYLCASRGPGGFTEAFFGQGTRLTVV.

This clonotype was counted between two and nine times. The chain has TRBV24-1 and TRBJ2-1; 9 bases are a match to TRBD1. Germline V gene data show CDR1 as KGHDR and CDR2 as SFDVKD. Trimming at V came to 5 bases and at J to 7 bases, leaving 14 bases not matched to a gene. CDR3 size: 17 residues. CDR3 protein: CATSASPPGQGGNEQFF. CDR3 in DNA: TGTGCCACCAGTGCCTCACCTCCGGGACAGGGTGGGAATGAGCAGTTCTTC.

The V call is TRBV28, the J call TRBJ2-5; 8 bases match TRBD2. J was trimmed by 5 bases and V by 6 bases; bases with no gene match: 11. Germline assignment: CDR1 MDHEN and CDR2 SYDVKM. This CDR3 is 15 amino acids long. CDR3 sequence (DNA): TGTGCCAGCAGCTCCGGGACTAGGTGGGGGGAGACCCAGTACTTC. Amino acids: CASSSGTRWGETQYF.

The chain carries TRBV12-3 or TRBV12-4 and TRBJ2-1, with 8 bases lining up with TRBD2. The CDR3 contains 15 residues. J was trimmed by 0 bases and V by 6 bases; bases with no gene match: 4. CDR3 protein: CASRPAGASYNEQFF. The CDR3 coding sequence is TGTGCCAGCAGACCAGCGGGGGCCTCCTACAATGAGCAGTTCTTC.

The V call is TRBV20-1, the J call TRBJ2-1, with D perhaps matching TRBD1 (6 bases). Per germline, CDR1 DFQATT and CDR2 SNEGSKA (reference sequence). This CDR3 is built from 16 residues. V was trimmed by 2 bases and J by 8 bases, leaving 22 bases between them. This CDR3 is CSARRIGGDRTYEQFF. The CDR3, as DNA: TGCAGTGCTAGACGCATTGGTGGTGACAGGACGTATGAGCAGTTCTTC.

The chain couples TRBV20-1 to TRBJ2-1, with 9 bases identical to TRBD2. The CDR3 loop spans 14 amino acids. Trimming at V came to 2 bases and at J to 1 base, leaving 0 bases not matched to a gene. Germline loops: CDR1 DFQATT, CDR2 SNEGSKA (reference sequence). In DNA form, the CDR3 reads TGCAGTGCTAGACTAGCGGGGTCCTACAATGAGCAGTTCTTC. Translating gives CSARLAGSYNEQFF.

As concerns this clonotype: At one end, the junction sequence differs from germline, possibly due to a read error. V usage is TRBV7-2 and J usage is TRBJ2-3; D gene unclear. Per germline, CDR1 SGHTA and CDR2 FQGNSA. CDR3 length: 13 amino acids. The DNA for the CDR3 is TGTGACAGCAGCTTTTTGCAAGCAGATACGCAGTATTTT. Translating it yields CDSSFLQADTQYF.

The chain carries TRBV6-1 and TRBJ2-1; the D call may be TRBD1 or TRBD2 (5 bases each). The CDR3 has 13 amino acids. V lost 6 bases and J lost 8, with 14 bases in between. Germline V CDR1 and CDR2: MNHNS, SASEGT. DNA for the CDR3: TGTGCCAGCAGCCGCTGGGGGACCCATGAGCAGTTCTTC. Protein sequence: CASSRWGTHEQFF.

This clonotype appeared many times. The rearrangement links TRBV7-2 to TRBJ2-7; D is perhaps TRBD1 (5 bases). Trimming took 0 bases from V and 4 from J, leaving 7 bases between them. The CDR3 loop spans 13 amino acids. Germline-derived CDR1 and CDR2 are SGHTA and FQGNSA. Here the CDR3 reads CASSLAYRYEQYF. The CDR3 DNA sequence: TGTGCCAGCAGCTTAGCGTACAGGTACGAGCAGTACTTC.

This chain connects TRBV29-1 to TRBJ2-7, with TRBD2 as a possible D gene (5 bases). The ends were cut back, 7 bases at V and 3 bases at J, with 19 bases in the middle. Germline assignment: CDR1 SQVTM and CDR2 ANQGSEA. This CDR3 region has 14 residues. CDR3 region: CSADGLTPFYEQYF. CDR3 nucleotides: TGCAGCGCCGATGGACTTACGCCCTTCTACGAGCAGTACTTC.

This clonotype was picked up a small number of times. The chain is built from TRBV9 and TRBJ2-2; tentative D call: TRBD1 (5 bases). The V end lost 3 bases, the J end lost 3 bases, and 12 bases lay between the germline ends. Per germline, CDR1 SGDLS and CDR2 YYNGEE. This CDR3 spans 15 amino acids. CDR3 loop: CASSDRQGYTGELFF. DNA of the CDR3: TGTGCCAGCAGCGACCGGCAGGGCTACACCGGGGAGCTGTTTTTT.

This clonotype turned up a few times. The rearrangement joins TRBV5-1 to TRBJ2-7; D is uncertain. Trimming took 0 bases from V and 6 from J, leaving 13 bases between them. The germline gives CDR1 SGHRS, CDR2 YFSETQ. The CDR3 is 14 residues long. The CDR3 region is CASSLATPGTEQYF. The CDR3 coding sequence is TGCGCCAGCAGCTTGGCCACTCCTGGTACCGAGCAGTACTTC.

This clonotype was found a few times. This chain joins TRBV5-1 and TRBJ2-7; D may correspond to TRBD1 or TRBD2 (5 bases each). This CDR3 has 16 residues. Between the trimmed V and J ends, which lost 4 bases and 4 bases, there was a span of 21 bases. Germline V gene sequence: CDR1 SGHRS, CDR2 YFSETQ. The CDR3 reads CASSPTGDRDYYEQYF. CDR3 bases: TGCGCCAGCAGCCCTACCGGGGACCGGGATTATTACGAGCAGTACTTC.

This chain connects TRBV18 to TRBJ2-3, with 7 bases matching TRBD1. J was trimmed by 1 base and V by 3 bases; bases with no gene match: 4. The germline CDR1 and CDR2 sequences are KGHSH and LQKENI. CDR3 length: 15 residues. CDR3: CASSPWDSRTDTQYF. The CDR3 nucleotides read TGTGCCAGCTCACCCTGGGACAGCCGCACAGATACGCAGTATTTT.

This clonotype was observed a few times. CDR3 sequence reads: CASRTDIYNEQFF. The CDR3 nucleotides read TGTGCCAGCAGAACGGACATTTACAATGAGCAGTTCTTC. This chain links TRBV7-9 with TRBJ2-1, with D perhaps TRBD1 (5 bases). This CDR3 has 13 amino acids. Trimming stripped 6 bases from V and 4 bases from J, with 10 bases between. Germline V gene data show CDR1 as SEHNR and CDR2 as FQNEAQ (reference sequence).

The chain is built from TRBV29-1 and TRBJ2-2, with D hard to call. The germline CDR1 and CDR2 sequences are SQVTM and ANQGSEA. The CDR3 length is 13 residues. Trimming pared 3 bases from V and 0 bases from J, leaving 5 bases between. For the CDR3, the DNA is TGCAGCGTTGATTTCACGAACACCGGGGAGCTGTTTTTT. It codes for CSVDFTNTGELFF.

This clonotype was detected only a few times. The chain uses TRBV20-1 and TRBJ2-7; tentatively, D is TRBD2 (5 bases). The CDR3 runs to 15 residues. V was shortened by 3 bases and J by 6 bases, with 21 bases between the two germline ends. From germline, CDR1 is DFQATT and CDR2 SNEGSKA (reference sequence). The CDR3 loop is CSARAAANPRFEQYF. The CDR3 coding sequence is TGCAGTGCTAGGGCAGCGGCCAATCCTCGCTTCGAGCAGTACTTC.

The chain joins TRBV20-1 to TRBJ2-7; D may be TRBD1 or TRBD2 (5 bases each). Germline V gives CDR1 DFQATT, CDR2 SNEGSKA (reference sequence). The CDR3 spans 13 residues. Between the trimmed V and J ends, which lost 1 base and 3 bases, there was a span of 10 bases. The CDR3: CSARGGRFYEQYF. CDR3 in DNA: TGCAGTGCTAGAGGGGGACGGTTCTACGAGCAGTACTTC.

This chain links TRBV27 with TRBJ1-1; D may be TRBD1 (6 bases). The CDR3 runs 14 residues. Germline V gene data show CDR1 as MNHEY and CDR2 as SMNVEV (reference sequence). Trimming shortened V by 2 bases and J by 4 bases, and 11 bases separated the two germline ends. In nucleotides, the CDR3 is TGTGCCAGCAGTTTACCCGGACAGCGCACTGAAGCTTTCTTT. This sequence encodes CASSLPGQRTEAFF.

This clonotype was seen repeatedly, ten times or more. This chain links TRBV9 with TRBJ2-2; possible D gene TRBD1, 6 bases. Trimming stripped 0 bases from V and 4 bases from J, with 7 bases between. CDR3 length equals 14 residues. In germline, CDR1 is SGDLS, CDR2 YYNGEE. CDR3 coding DNA: TGTGCCAGCAGCGTAGGAGGGGGCACCGGGGAGCTGTTTTTT. It is translated as CASSVGGGTGELFF.